This T cell receptor (beta chain) was obtained from a study of blood T cell repertoires in COVID-19. On the study more broadly: The cDNA or gDNA used as material had been derived from T cells, B-cell-depleted T cells, or PBMCs.

In the original analysis: Nucleated cell counts were estimated from reference gene primer amplification. Data came from immunoSEQ multiplex PCR; TCRdb stores just in-frame clones and leaves some out. For V, J and clone size, that table is used; D and trimming come from the DNA. The sample shows over 300,000 clones, approximately 85% of them seen only once. V shed 1 base, J shed 0 bases, and the junction held 6 bases outside the gene matches. The CDR3 contains 16 residues. Germline CDR1 reads SGHTA; CDR2 reads FQGNSA. The sequencing input was peripheral blood. The chain employs TRBV7-2 and TRBJ2-7; 7 bases match TRBD1. The receptor's source is a human donor in a cohort sampled during active COVID-19. CDR3 loop: CASSLVLRGSSYEQYF. CDR3 nucleotide sequence: TGTGCCAGCAGCTTAGTTCTCAGGGGGTCCTCCTACGAGCAGTACTTC.